This T cell receptor (beta chain) originates from a study of shared clonotypes between healthy human individuals. The assay was run at deep level. The DNA input per sorted-subset replicate PCR was 200 ng, corresponding to roughly 31,000 T cell genomes. Assay used: immunoSEQ multiplex PCR; TCRdb lists only in-frame clones, some missing. Of 1.5 million to 2.5 million clones listed, approximately 94% are singletons. On this clone: Antigen: not known.

The CDR3 sequence is 15 residues long. CDR1 SGHRS and CDR2 YFSETQ come from the germline V gene. V lost 4 bases to trimming and J lost 2 bases, with 15 bases between them. Broader study findings: Unshared clonotypes carried lower generation probabilities than those common to all four donors. Exclusively blood specimens were collected; tissue repertoires likely differ.

Naive-designated CD8 cells lacked CD45RO, were positively enriched for CCR7, and omitted terminally differentiated effector memory CD45RA+ cells. V and J are TRBV5-1 and TRBJ1-1; D unresolved. Sequencing used naive CD8+ T cells sorted from blood. The TCR originated in a man younger than 35 in good health. The CDR3 here is CASSAEGFGNTEAFF. The CDR3 DNA is TGCGCCAGCAGCGCGGAGGGATTTGGAAACACTGAAGCTTTCTTT.